The 31 T cell receptor beta chains below were found in one sample sequenced in a study of shared clonotypes between healthy human individuals. Data came from immunoSEQ multiplex PCR; TCRdb stores just in-frame clones and leaves some out. This sample has 1.4 million or so clones, with roughly 98.5% found just once. The sequencing input was naive CD4+ T cells sorted from blood. Subset here: CD45RA+ positively selected. Source of these receptors: a man younger than 45 in good health.

This clone showed up just once. The V and J genes are TRBV5-1 and TRBJ2-7; the match to TRBD2 covers 8 bases. This CDR3 is 16 amino acids long. The V and J ends lost 0 bases and 2 bases, in that order; junction bases with no gene match: 7. Germline CDR1 is SGHRS and CDR2 is YFSETQ. The CDR3 loop reads CASSLEISGSAYEQYF. CDR3 nucleotides: TGCGCCAGCAGCTTGGAGATAAGCGGGAGTGCCTACGAGCAGTACTTC.

The chain links TRBV14 to TRBJ2-1; TRBD2 matches at 7 bases. V lost 4 bases to trimming and J lost 5 bases; unmatched junction nucleotides: 11. The CDR3 consists of 16 residues. CDR1 and CDR2 from the germline V gene are SGHDN and FVKESK. The CDR3 nucleotides are TGTGCCAGCAGCCGTCCGGGGGGTATTGGAGACAATGAGCAGTTCTTC. Translated, it gives CASSRPGGIGDNEQFF.

The chain links TRBV10-3 to TRBJ2-7; 11 bases line up with TRBD2. CDR3 length equals 14 residues. From germline, CDR1 is ENHRY and CDR2 SYGVKD. Germline trimming cut 6 bases from V and 3 bases from J; bases unmatched to any gene: 4. The DNA for the CDR3 is TGTGCCATCAGACTAGCGGGAGAAAACTACGAGCAGTACTTC. It specifies CAIRLAGENYEQYF.

The chain links TRBV25-1 to TRBJ2-1, with TRBD1 as a possible D gene (6 bases). The CDR3 is 13 residues long. The germline gives CDR1 MGHDK, CDR2 SYGVNS. V was trimmed by 5 bases and J by 5 bases, leaving 10 bases between them. In DNA form, the CDR3 reads TGTGCCAGCAGTCAATCAGGGGACAATGAGCAGTTCTTC. Its protein is CASSQSGDNEQFF.

The chain couples TRBV25-1 to TRBJ2-7; the D gene is possibly TRBD1 (5 bases). CDR1 MGHDK and CDR2 SYGVNS come from the germline V gene. The CDR3 has 14 residues. Deletions cut 2 bases from V and 5 bases from J, with 13 bases between. This chain's CDR3 is CASSEIGRAHEQYF. In DNA form, the CDR3 reads TGTGCCAGCAGTGAAATCGGCAGGGCCCACGAGCAGTACTTC.

The genes are TRBV7-9 and TRBJ1-1, with no clear D. Deletions cut 5 bases from V and 4 bases from J, with 11 bases between. The germline CDR1 and CDR2 sequences are SEHNR and FQNEAQ (reference sequence). The CDR3 loop spans 13 amino acids. The CDR3 bases are TGTGCCAGCAGCCAGTCGCGCGTCACTGAAGCTTTCTTT. Encoded protein: CASSQSRVTEAFF.

CDR3 residues: CAIRDRENTGELFF. For the CDR3, the DNA is TGTGCCATCAGAGACAGAGAGAACACCGGGGAGCTGTTTTTT. The rearrangement uses TRBV10-3 and TRBJ2-2, with D possibly matching TRBD1 (5 bases). CDR1 and CDR2 (germline): ENHRY, SYGVKD. The CDR3 is 14 residues long. The V end lost 6 bases, the J end lost 1 base, and 9 bases lay between the germline ends.

The chain couples TRBV29-1 to TRBJ1-2; 9 bases match TRBD1. Germline CDR1 SQVTM, CDR2 ANQGSEA. J was trimmed by 7 bases and V by 7 bases; bases with no gene match: 10. CDR3 length: 13 residues. CDR3: CSAKQGARGGYTF. In DNA, the CDR3 is TGCAGCGCAAAACAGGGGGCGCGGGGTGGCTACACCTTC.

The chain recombines TRBV10-1 with TRBJ2-7; D uncertain. The CDR3 is made up of 14 amino acids. In germline, CDR1 is WNHNN, CDR2 SYGVQD (reference sequence). The V gene lost 0 bases and the J gene lost 7 bases, with 13 bases spanning the gap. CDR3 in DNA: TGCGCCAGCAGTGAGTCGGGCCTCCTACGAGAGCAGTACTTC. As protein: CASSESGLLREQYF.

The V gene is TRBV10-2, the J gene TRBJ1-1; 7 positions match TRBD1. This CDR3 has 12 amino acids. The trim removed 7 bases at V and 4 bases at J, leaving 3 bases unmatched. Germline CDR1 reads WSHSY; CDR2 reads SAAADI. The CDR3 loop reads CASITGVTEAFF. The CDR3, as DNA: TGCGCCAGCATCACAGGGGTCACTGAAGCTTTCTTT.

V gene TRBV7-2 combines with J gene TRBJ2-7; perhaps TRBD1 as D (6 bases). Germline V gene lookup returns CDR1 SGHTA and CDR2 FQGNSA. This CDR3 contains 16 residues. V shed 5 bases and J shed 3 bases, with 20 bases lying between them. For the CDR3, the DNA is TGTGCCAGCAGCCCAGGGCCGGGGACACCTAACTACGAGCAGTACTTC. Amino acid sequence: CASSPGPGTPNYEQYF.

The count of this clone is one. The genes are TRBV7-3 and TRBJ2-3; D is perhaps TRBD1 (5 bases). This CDR3 contains 15 residues. Looked up from germline, CDR1 is SGHTA and CDR2 is FQGTGA. Trimming cost V 1 base and J 6 bases, with 14 bases left between them. CDR3 bases: TGTGCCAGCAGCTTAATGGCAGGGTGGCGGGATACGCAGTATTTT. Amino acid sequence: CASSLMAGWRDTQYF.

The V gene is TRBV7-6, the J gene TRBJ2-1; perhaps TRBD2 as D (5 bases). V shed 10 bases and J shed 5 bases, with 21 bases lying between them. CDR1 and CDR2 from the germline V gene are SGHVS and FNYEAQ. The CDR3 has 15 residues. The CDR3 protein is CATTRGSWGDNEQFF. The CDR3 DNA is TGTGCCACCACCAGAGGGAGTTGGGGAGACAATGAGCAGTTCTTC.

The chain employs TRBV6-1 and TRBJ2-7; 8 bases fit TRBD2. The CDR3 is made up of 18 amino acids. Trimming at V came to 3 bases and at J to 2 bases, leaving 15 bases not matched to a gene. Germline V lookup: CDR1 MNHNS, CDR2 SASEGT. CDR3 region: CASSDFSAGGLPPYEQYF. The CDR3 bases are TGTGCCAGCAGTGACTTCTCGGCGGGGGGCCTCCCTCCCTACGAGCAGTACTTC.

The chain uses TRBV28 and TRBJ2-7; D uncertain. The CDR3 spans 14 residues. Germline V gene lookup returns CDR1 MDHEN and CDR2 SYDVKM. Trimming took 5 bases from V and 2 from J, leaving 13 bases between them. CDR3 bases: TGTGCCAGCAGTCCGCACACGATTCCCTACGAGCAGTACTTC. This translates into CASSPHTIPYEQYF.

This clone was observed a single time. The V gene is TRBV2, the J gene TRBJ2-7, with D perhaps TRBD1 (5 bases). The germline CDR1 and CDR2 sequences are SNHLY and FYNNEI. With 7 bases removed from V and 5 bases from J, the gap between germline ends came to 15 bases. This CDR3 is 13 amino acids long. The chain's CDR3 is CASMWRQGHEQYF. CDR3 sequence (DNA): TGTGCCAGCATGTGGCGGCAGGGCCACGAGCAGTACTTC.

The chain is built from TRBV9 and TRBJ2-5; 9 bases align to TRBD2. From germline, CDR1 is SGDLS and CDR2 YYNGEE. The CDR3 runs to 17 residues. Trimming cost V 0 bases and J 5 bases; bases outside gene matches: 11. DNA of the CDR3: TGTGCCAGCAGCGTAGCCCCCGGGACTAGCTCTTGGGAGACCCAGTACTTC. Its protein is CASSVAPGTSSWETQYF.

V gene TRBV5-1 combines with J gene TRBJ1-2, with D possibly TRBD1 on 6 matching bases. V shed 4 bases and J shed 0 bases, with 16 bases lying between them. Germline assignment: CDR1 SGHRS and CDR2 YFSETQ. This CDR3 comprises 16 residues. The chain's CDR3 is CASSLRQVSPNYGYTF. The CDR3 DNA reads as TGCGCCAGCAGCCTCCGACAGGTTAGCCCTAACTATGGCTACACCTTC.

The chain links TRBV5-5 to TRBJ1-3; 7 nucleotides agree with TRBD1. Trimming at V came to 3 bases and at J to 3 bases, leaving 3 bases not matched to a gene. This CDR3 has 14 residues. The germline gives CDR1 SGHKS, CDR2 YYEKEE (reference sequence). CDR3 nucleotides: TGTGCCAGCAGCTCACAGGGGTTTGGAAACACCATATATTTT. This translates into CASSSQGFGNTIYF. Full variable domain (remainder filled in from reference TRBV5-5 and TRBJ1-3): DAGVTQSPTHLIKTRGQQVTLRCSPISGHKSVSWYQQVLGQGPQFIFQYYEKEERGRGNFPDRFSARQFPNYSSELNVNALLLGDSALYLCASSSQGFGNTIYFGEGSWLTVV.

The rearrangement uses TRBV9 and TRBJ1-4; TRBD1 is a possible D gene (6 bases). CDR3 length: 18 amino acids. Germline values: CDR1 SGDLS, CDR2 YYNGEE. V lost 2 bases and J lost 5, with 22 bases in between. CDR3 sequence reads: CASSVKLREDRGNEKLFF. The CDR3 DNA reads TGTGCCAGCAGCGTGAAGCTGAGAGAGGACAGAGGGAATGAAAAACTGTTTTTT.

The chain has TRBV7-2 and TRBJ2-1; tentatively, D is TRBD1 or TRBD2 (5 bases each). This CDR3 spans 15 amino acids. Trimming removed 5 bases from V and 9 bases from J, with 20 bases in between. Germline lookup yields CDR1 SGHTA and CDR2 FQGNSA. This CDR3 is CASSHYWVGVSEQFF. In DNA form, the CDR3 reads TGTGCCAGCAGCCATTACTGGGTGGGGGTTAGTGAGCAGTTCTTC.

This rearrangement joins TRBV29-1 to TRBJ2-7, with 7 bases lining up with TRBD2. V shed 2 bases and J 2 bases; nucleotides not matched to a gene: 9. The CDR3 covers 15 residues. From germline, CDR1 is SQVTM and CDR2 ANQGSEA. Written as DNA, the CDR3 is TGCAGCGTTGAAAGGGGAGGGGATAGTGCCTACGAGCAGTACTTC. This translates into CSVERGGDSAYEQYF.

The rearrangement joins TRBV7-9 to TRBJ1-4; D unresolved. Trimming removed 3 bases from V and 4 bases from J, with 9 bases in between. Germline V gene data show CDR1 as SEHNR and CDR2 as FQNEAQ (reference sequence). The CDR3 is 14 amino acids. The CDR3 sequence: CASSFRQDNEKLFF. The CDR3 bases are TGTGCCAGCAGCTTTCGGCAGGATAATGAAAAACTGTTTTTT.

J is TRBJ1-5 and V is TRBV19; 7 nucleotides line up with TRBD1. The CDR3 length is 14 residues. V dropped 4 bases and J dropped 3; count of bases not matched to a gene: 3. In germline, CDR1 is LNHDA, CDR2 SQIVND (reference sequence). In nucleotides, the CDR3 is TGTGCCAGTAGTAAAGGACAGGACAATCAGCCCCAGCATTTT. Protein product: CASSKGQDNQPQHF.

This clone appeared once. The DNA for the CDR3 is TGCGCCAGCAGCTTGGCCGGGTGGGGCCTTGCAACTAATGAAAAACTGTTTTTT. This sequence encodes CASSLAGWGLATNEKLFF. The rearrangement joins TRBV5-1 to TRBJ1-4; maybe TRBD1 (5 bases). The CDR3 covers 18 residues. In germline, CDR1 is SGHRS, CDR2 YFSETQ. V shed 0 bases and J shed 0 bases, with 15 bases lying between them.

This clone was counted once. This sequence joins TRBV5-1 and TRBJ2-3; 7 bases fit TRBD2. V was pared by 3 bases and J by 4 bases, with 5 bases of the junction left unmatched. The germline gives CDR1 SGHRS, CDR2 YFSETQ. The CDR3 sequence is 14 residues long. The CDR3 sequence: CASSSGGGADTQYF. The CDR3 bases are TGCGCCAGCAGCTCGGGCGGGGGAGCAGATACGCAGTATTTT. Using reference TRBV5-1 and TRBJ2-3 for the parts outside the CDR3, the full variable domain is KAGVTQTPRYLIKTRGQQVTLSCSPISGHRSVSWYQQTPGQGLQFLFEYFSETQRNKGNFPGRFSGRQFSNSRSEMNVSTLELGDSALYLCASSSGGGADTQYFGPGTRLTVL.

V usage is TRBV7-6 and J usage is TRBJ2-1; D uncertain. Germline V CDR1 and CDR2: SGHVS, FNYEAQ. V was cut by 4 bases and J by 15 bases, with 16 bases left in between. The CDR3 runs to 12 residues. CDR3 sequence: CASSSDLFRLFF. DNA of the CDR3: TGTGCCAGCAGCTCCGACTTATTTAGACTGTTCTTC.

On this clone itself: Other DNA sequences in the sample encode the same CDR3. This chain connects TRBV6-4 to TRBJ1-5; D is ambiguous. The germline gives CDR1 MRHNA, CDR2 SNTAGT. The CDR3 length is 13 residues. Trimming left V 3 bases short and J 3 bases short, with 6 bases between. The CDR3 region is CASSEGTNQPQHF. The CDR3 coding sequence is TGTGCCAGCAGTGAGGGTACCAATCAGCCCCAGCATTTT.

The chain has TRBV2 and TRBJ2-1, with 15 bases that match TRBD2. V was pared by 3 bases and J by 9 bases, with 9 bases of the junction left unmatched. The germline gives CDR1 SNHLY, CDR2 FYNNEI. This CDR3 has 17 amino acids. The CDR3 sequence: CASSEGTSGRWVGEQFF. The CDR3, as DNA: TGTGCCAGCAGTGAGGGGACTAGCGGGAGGTGGGTTGGTGAGCAGTTCTTC.

The chain combines TRBV18 with TRBJ1-1, with D maybe TRBD1 (6 bases). CDR3 length equals 14 residues. Looked up from germline, CDR1 is KGHSH and CDR2 is LQKENI. Trimming stripped 5 bases from V and 0 bases from J, with 10 bases between. This CDR3 reads CASSVQGLNTEAFF. The CDR3 DNA reads TGTGCCAGCTCAGTACAGGGCCTGAACACTGAAGCTTTCTTT.

The J gene is TRBJ1-1, the V gene TRBV7-9, with 7 bases fitting TRBD1. J gave up 2 bases and V 0 bases, and 12 bases lay outside the gene matches. The CDR3 covers 18 residues. Germline-derived CDR1 and CDR2 are SEHNR and FQNEAQ (reference sequence). The DNA of the CDR3 is TGTGCCAGCAGCTTAGCGGGGACAGTTAGAGGCTCCAACACTGAAGCTTTCTTT. It codes for CASSLAGTVRGSNTEAFF.